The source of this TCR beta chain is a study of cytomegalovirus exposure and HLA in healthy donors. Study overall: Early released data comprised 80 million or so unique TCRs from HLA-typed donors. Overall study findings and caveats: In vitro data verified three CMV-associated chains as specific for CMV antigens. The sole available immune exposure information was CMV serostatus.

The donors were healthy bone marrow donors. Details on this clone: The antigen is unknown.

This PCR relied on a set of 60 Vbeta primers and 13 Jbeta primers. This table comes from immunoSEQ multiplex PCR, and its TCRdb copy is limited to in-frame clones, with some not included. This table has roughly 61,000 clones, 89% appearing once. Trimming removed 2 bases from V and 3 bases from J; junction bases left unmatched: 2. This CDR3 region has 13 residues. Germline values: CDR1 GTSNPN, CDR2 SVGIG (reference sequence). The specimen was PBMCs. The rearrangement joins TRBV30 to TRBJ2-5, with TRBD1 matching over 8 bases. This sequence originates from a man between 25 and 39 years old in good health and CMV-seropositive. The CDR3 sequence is CAWSTGQEETQYF. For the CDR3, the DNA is TGTGCCTGGAGTACGGGACAGGAAGAGACCCAGTACTTC.